The present T cell receptor (beta chain) was sequenced within a study of cytomegalovirus exposure and HLA in healthy donors. The CDR3 loop spans 15 amino acids. CDR1 and CDR2 (germline): MDHEN, SYDVKM. V lost 6 bases to trimming and J lost 4 bases; unmatched junction nucleotides: 9. PCR employed 60 Vbeta and 13 Jbeta primers. Profiling relied on immunoSEQ multiplex PCR, and the TCRdb table lists in-frame clones only, not all of them. The sample has about 110,000 clones; 75% to 85% are singletons. The chain couples TRBV28 to TRBJ1-1; 9 bases line up with TRBD1. This receptor was obtained from a woman aged 18-29 years in good health and CMV-seropositive. Sequencing input: PBMCs. The CDR3 nucleotides read TGTGCCAGCAGAACCACATACAGGGGGCCCACTGAAGCTTTCTTT. Amino acid sequence: CASRTTYRGPTEAFF. Looking up the rest from reference TRBV28 and TRBJ1-1 gives the full variable domain: DVKVTQSSRYLVKRTGEKVFLECVQDMDHENMFWYRQDPGLGLRLIYFSYDVKMKEKGDIPEGYSVSREKKERFSLILESASTNQTSMYLCASRTTYRGPTEAFFGQGTRLTVV.